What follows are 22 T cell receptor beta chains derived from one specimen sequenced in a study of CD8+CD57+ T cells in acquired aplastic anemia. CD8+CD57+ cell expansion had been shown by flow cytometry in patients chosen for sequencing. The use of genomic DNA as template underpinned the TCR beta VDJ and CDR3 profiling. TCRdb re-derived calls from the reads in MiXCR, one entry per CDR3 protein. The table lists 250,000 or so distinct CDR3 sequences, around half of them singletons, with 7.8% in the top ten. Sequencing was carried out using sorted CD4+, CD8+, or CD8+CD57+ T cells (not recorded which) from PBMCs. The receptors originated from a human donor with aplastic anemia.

The CDR3 sequence is CASRQGYGYTF. CDR3 sequence (DNA): TGTGCCAGCAGGCAGGGATATGGCTACACCTTC. V is TRBV6-6 and J is TRBJ1-2; D possibly corresponds to TRBD1 (5 bases). CDR1 MNHNY and CDR2 SVGAGI come from the germline V gene (reference sequence). With 6 bases removed from V and 5 bases from J, the gap between germline ends came to 7 bases. The CDR3 contains 11 residues.

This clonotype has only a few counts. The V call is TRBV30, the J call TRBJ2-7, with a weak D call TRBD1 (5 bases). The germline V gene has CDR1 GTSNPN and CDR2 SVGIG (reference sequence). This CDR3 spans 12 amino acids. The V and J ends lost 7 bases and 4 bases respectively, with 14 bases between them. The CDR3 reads CAFRDIRYEQYF. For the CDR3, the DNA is TGTGCCTTCAGGGATATTCGGTACGAGCAGTACTTC.

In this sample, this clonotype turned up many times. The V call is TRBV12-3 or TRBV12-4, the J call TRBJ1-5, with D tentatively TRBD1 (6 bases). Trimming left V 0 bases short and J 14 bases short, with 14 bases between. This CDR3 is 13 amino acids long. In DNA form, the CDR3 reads TGTGCCAGCAGTTTAGCGCAGGGACACCTGGAGCATTTT. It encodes CASSLAQGHLEHF.

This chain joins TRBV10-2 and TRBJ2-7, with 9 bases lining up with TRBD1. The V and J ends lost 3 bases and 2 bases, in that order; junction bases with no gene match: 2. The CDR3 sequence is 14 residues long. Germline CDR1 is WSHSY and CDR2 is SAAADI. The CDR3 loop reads CASSDGTGPYEQYF. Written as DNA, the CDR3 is TGCGCCAGCAGTGATGGGACAGGGCCCTACGAGCAGTACTTC.

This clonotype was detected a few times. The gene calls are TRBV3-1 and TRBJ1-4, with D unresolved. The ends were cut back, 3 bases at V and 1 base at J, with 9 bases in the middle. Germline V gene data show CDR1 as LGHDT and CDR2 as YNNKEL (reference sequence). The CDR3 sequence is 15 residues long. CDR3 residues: CASSHPTRTNEKLFF. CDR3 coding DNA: TGTGCCAGCAGCCACCCGACAAGAACTAATGAAAAACTGTTTTTT.

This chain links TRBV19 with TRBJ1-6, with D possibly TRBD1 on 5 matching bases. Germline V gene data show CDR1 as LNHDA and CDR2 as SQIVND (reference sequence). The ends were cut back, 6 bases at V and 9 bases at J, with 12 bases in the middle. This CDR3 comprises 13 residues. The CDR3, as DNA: TGTGCCAGTAGCGCAGCAGGGACTTCACCCCTCCACTTT. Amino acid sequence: CASSAAGTSPLHF.

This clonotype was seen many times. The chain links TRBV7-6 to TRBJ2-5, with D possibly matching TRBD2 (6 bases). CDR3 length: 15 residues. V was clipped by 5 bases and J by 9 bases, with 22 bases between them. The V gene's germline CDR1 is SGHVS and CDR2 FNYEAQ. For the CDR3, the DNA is TGTGCCAGCAGCCCTTGGGACCTAGCTGGGGAGGCCCAGTACTTC. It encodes CASSPWDLAGEAQYF.

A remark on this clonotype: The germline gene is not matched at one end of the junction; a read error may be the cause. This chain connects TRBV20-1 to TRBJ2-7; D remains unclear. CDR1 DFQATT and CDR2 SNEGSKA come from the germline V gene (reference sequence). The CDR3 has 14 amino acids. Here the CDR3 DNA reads TGCAGGGCTAGAGATCGCGCCCACCCCTACGAGCAGTACTTC. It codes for CRARDRAHPYEQYF.

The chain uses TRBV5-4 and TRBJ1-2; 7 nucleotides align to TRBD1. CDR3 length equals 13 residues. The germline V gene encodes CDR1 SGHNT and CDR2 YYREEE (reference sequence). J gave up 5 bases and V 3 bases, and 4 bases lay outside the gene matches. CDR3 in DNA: TGTGCCAGCAGCTGGGACAGACAGTATGGCTACACCTTC. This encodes CASSWDRQYGYTF.

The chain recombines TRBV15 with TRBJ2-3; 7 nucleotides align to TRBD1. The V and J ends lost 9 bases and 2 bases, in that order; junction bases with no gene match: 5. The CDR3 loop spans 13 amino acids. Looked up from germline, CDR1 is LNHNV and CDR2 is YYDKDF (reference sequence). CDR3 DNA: TGTGCCACTTCGACAGGGTACACAGATACGCAGTATTTT. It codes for CATSTGYTDTQYF.

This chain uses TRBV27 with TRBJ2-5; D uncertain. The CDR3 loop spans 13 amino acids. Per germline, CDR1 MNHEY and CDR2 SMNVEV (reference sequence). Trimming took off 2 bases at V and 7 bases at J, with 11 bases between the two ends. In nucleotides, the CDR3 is TGTGCCAGCAGTTTAGGCCAGTCCGGGACCCAGTACTTC. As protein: CASSLGQSGTQYF.

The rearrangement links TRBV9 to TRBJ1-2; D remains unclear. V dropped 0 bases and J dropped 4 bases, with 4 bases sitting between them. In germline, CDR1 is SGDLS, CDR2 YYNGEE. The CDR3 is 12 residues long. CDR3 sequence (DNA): TGTGCCAGCAGCGTAGGGTCCTATGGCTACACCTTC. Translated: CASSVGSYGYTF.

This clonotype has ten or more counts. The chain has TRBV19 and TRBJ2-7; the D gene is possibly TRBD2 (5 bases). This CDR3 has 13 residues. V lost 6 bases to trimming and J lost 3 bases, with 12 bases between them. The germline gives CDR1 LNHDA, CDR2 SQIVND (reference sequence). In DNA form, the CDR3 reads TGTGCCAGTAGACGCGAAACTAGCTACGAGCAGTACTTC. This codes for CASRRETSYEQYF.

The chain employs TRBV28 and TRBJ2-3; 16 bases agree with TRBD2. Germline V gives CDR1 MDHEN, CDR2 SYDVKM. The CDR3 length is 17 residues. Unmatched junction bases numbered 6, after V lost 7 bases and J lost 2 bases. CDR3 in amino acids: CASTGTSGRAITDTQYF. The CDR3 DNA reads TGTGCCAGCACCGGGACTAGCGGGAGGGCCATCACAGATACGCAGTATTTT.

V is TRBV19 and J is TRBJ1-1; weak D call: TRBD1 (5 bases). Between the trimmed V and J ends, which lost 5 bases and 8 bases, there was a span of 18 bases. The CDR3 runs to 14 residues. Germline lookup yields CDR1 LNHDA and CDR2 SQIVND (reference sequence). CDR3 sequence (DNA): TGTGCCAGTAGTCCCACACAGGCGTACTTGGAAGCTTTCTTT. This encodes CASSPTQAYLEAFF.

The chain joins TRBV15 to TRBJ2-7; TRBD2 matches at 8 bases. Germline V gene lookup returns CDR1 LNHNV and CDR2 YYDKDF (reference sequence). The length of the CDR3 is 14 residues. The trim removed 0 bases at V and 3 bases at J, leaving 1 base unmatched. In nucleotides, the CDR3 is TGTGCCACCAGCAGAGATAGCGGGGACTACGAGCAGTACTTC. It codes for CATSRDSGDYEQYF.

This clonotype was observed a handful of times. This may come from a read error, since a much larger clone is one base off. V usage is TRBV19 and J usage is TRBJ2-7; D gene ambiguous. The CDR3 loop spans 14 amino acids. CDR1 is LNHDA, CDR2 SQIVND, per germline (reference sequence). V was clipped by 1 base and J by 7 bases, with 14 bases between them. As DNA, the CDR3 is TGTGCCAGTAGTATAGGGCCGAGTTCGGTTGAGCAGTACTTC. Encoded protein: CASSIGPSSVEQYF.

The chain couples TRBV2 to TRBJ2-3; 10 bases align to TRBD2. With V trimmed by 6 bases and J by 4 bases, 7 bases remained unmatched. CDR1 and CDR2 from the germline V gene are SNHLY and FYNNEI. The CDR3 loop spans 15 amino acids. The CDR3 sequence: CASSLPAGGSDTQYF. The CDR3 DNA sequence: TGTGCCAGCAGCTTACCAGCGGGAGGGTCAGATACGCAGTATTTT.

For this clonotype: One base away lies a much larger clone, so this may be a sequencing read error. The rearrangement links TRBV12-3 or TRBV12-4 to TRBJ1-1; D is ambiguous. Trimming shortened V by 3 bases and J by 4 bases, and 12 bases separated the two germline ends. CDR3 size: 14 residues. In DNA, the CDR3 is TGTGCCAGCAGTTTCGTCAGCATGAGCACTGAAGCTTTCTTT. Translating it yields CASSFVSMSTEAFF.

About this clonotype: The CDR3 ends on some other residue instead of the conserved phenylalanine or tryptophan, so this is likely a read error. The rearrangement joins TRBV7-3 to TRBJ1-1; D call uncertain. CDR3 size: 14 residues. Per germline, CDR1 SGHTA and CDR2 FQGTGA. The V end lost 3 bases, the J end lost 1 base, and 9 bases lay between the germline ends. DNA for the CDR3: TGTGCCAGCAGCTTGGTTGGGGAGAACACTGAAGCTTTCCTT. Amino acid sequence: CASSLVGENTEAFL.

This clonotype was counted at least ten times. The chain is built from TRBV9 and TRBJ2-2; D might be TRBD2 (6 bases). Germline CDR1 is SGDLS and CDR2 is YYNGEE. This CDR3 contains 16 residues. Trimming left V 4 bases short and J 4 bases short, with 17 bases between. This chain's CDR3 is CASSPAGRGGTGELFF. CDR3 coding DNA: TGTGCCAGCAGCCCCGCGGGGCGGGGAGGCACCGGGGAGCTGTTTTTT.

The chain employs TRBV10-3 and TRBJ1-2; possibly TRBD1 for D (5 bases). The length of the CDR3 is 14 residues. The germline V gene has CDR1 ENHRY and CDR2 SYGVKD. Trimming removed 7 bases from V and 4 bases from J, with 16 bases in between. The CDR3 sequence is CAITAGGESYGYTF. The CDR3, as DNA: TGTGCCATCACTGCTGGGGGAGAGAGCTATGGCTACACCTTC.